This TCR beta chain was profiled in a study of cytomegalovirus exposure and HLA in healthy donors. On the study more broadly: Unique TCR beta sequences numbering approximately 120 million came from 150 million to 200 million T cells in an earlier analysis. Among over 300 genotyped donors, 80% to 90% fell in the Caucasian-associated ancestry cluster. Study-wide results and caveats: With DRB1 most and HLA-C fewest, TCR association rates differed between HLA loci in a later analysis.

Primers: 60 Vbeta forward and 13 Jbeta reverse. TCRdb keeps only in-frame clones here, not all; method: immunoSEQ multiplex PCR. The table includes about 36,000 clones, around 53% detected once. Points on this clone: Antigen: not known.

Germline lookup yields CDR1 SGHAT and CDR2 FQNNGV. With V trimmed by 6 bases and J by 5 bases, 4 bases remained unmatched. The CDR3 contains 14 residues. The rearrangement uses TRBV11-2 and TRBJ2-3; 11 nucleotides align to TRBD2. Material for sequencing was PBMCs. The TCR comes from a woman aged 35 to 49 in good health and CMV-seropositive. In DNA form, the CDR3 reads TGTGCCAGCAGGATAGCGGGGGGGGGAGATACGCAGTATTTT. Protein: CASRIAGGGDTQYF.